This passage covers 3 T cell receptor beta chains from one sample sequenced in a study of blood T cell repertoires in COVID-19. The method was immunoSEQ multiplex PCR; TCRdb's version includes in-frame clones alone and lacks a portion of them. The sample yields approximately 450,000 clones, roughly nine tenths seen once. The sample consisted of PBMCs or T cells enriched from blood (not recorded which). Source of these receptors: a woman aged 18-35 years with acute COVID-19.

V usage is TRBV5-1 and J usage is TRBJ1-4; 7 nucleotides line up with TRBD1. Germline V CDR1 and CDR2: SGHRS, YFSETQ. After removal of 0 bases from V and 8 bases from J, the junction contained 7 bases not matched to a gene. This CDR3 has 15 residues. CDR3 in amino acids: CASSLAGQVGEKLFF. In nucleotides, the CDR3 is TGCGCCAGCAGCTTGGCAGGACAGGTCGGGGAAAAACTGTTTTTT.

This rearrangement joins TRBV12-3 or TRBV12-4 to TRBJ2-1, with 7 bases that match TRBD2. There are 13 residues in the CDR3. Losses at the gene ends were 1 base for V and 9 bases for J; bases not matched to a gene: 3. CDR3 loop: CASSLVTSPEQFF. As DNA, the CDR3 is TGTGCCAGCAGTTTAGTGACTAGCCCTGAGCAGTTCTTC.

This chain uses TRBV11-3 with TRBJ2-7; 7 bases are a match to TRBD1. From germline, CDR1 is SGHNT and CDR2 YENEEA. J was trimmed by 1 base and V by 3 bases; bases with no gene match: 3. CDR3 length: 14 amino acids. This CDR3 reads CASSFATGSYEQYF. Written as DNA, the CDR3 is TGTGCCAGCAGCTTTGCGACAGGGTCCTACGAGCAGTACTTC. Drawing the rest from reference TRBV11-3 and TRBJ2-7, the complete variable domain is EAGVVQSPRYKIIEKKQPVAFWCNPISGHNTLYWYLQNLGQGPELLIRYENEEAVDDSQLPKDRFSAERLKGVDSTLKIQPAELGDSAVYLCASSFATGSYEQYFGPGTRLTVT.